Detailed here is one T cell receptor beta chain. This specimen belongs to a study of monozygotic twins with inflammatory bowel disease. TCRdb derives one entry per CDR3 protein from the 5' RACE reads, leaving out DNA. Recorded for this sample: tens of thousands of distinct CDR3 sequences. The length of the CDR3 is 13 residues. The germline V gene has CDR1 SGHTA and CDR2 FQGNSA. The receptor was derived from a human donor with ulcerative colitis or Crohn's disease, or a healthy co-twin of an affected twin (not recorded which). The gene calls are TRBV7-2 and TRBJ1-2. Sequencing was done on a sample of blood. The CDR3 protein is CASSLAGSYGYTF.